The source of this T cell receptor (beta chain) is a study of cytomegalovirus exposure and HLA in healthy donors. Study findings and constraints: In a later analysis, several top co-occurrence clusters appeared linked to parvovirus B19, influenza, CMV and Epstein-Barr virus. Later examination showed HLA-associated TCR beta chains had greater clonal expansion than equally common others. In a later analysis, an Asian-associated ancestry cluster reportedly showed fewer N-insertions than the approximately 640-donor mean.

As for this clone: Its target is not known.

This PCR relied on a set of 60 Vbeta primers and 13 Jbeta primers. The repertoire was sequenced with immunoSEQ multiplex PCR; TCRdb's copy has only in-frame clones and lacks some. The table lists 95,000 to 150,000 clones, roughly 79% of them singletons. Sequenced material: PBMCs. This TCR was recovered from a woman aged 40 to 50 in good health and CMV-seronegative.

In nucleotides, the CDR3 is TGTGCCAGCAGCTTAACCGGGGGGAGACAAGAGACCCAGTACTTC. Translated, it gives CASSLTGGRQETQYF. J is TRBJ2-5 and V is TRBV7-3; 7 positions match TRBD2. CDR1 is SGHTA and CDR2 is FQGTGA in the germline V gene. Trimming cost V 0 bases and J 2 bases; bases outside gene matches: 3. There are 15 residues in the CDR3.